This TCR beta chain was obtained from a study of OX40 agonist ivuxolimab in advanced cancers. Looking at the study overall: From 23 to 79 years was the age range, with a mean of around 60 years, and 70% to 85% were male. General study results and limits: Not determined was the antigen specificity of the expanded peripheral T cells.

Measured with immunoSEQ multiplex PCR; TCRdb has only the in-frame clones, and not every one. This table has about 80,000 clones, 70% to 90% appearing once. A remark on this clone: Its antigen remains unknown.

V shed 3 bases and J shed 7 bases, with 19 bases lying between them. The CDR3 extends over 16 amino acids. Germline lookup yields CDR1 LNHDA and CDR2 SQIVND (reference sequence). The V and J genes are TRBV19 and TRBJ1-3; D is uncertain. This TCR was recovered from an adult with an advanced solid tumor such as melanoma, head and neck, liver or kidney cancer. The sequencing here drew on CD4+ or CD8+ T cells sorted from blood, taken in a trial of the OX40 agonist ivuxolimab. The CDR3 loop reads CASSIYRGERTNTIYF. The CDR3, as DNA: TGTGCCAGTAGTATTTATCGGGGTGAAAGGACGAACACCATATATTTT.